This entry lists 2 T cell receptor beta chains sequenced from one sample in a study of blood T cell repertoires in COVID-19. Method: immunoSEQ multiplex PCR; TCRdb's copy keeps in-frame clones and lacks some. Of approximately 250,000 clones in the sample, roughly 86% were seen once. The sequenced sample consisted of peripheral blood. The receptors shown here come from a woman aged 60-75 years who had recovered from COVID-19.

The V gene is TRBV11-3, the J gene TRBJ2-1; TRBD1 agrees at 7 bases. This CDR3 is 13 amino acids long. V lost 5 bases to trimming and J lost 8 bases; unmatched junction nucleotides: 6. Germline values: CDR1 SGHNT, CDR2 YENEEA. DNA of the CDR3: TGTGCCAGCAGCGCCGGACAGGAATATGAGCAGTTCTTC. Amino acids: CASSAGQEYEQFF.

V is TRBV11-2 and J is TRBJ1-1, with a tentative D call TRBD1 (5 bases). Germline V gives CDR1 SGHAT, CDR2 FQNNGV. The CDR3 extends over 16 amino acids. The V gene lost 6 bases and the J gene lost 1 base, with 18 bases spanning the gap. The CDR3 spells CASRFGTAASNTEAFF. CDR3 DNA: TGTGCCAGCAGATTCGGGACTGCCGCTTCGAACACTGAAGCTTTCTTT.